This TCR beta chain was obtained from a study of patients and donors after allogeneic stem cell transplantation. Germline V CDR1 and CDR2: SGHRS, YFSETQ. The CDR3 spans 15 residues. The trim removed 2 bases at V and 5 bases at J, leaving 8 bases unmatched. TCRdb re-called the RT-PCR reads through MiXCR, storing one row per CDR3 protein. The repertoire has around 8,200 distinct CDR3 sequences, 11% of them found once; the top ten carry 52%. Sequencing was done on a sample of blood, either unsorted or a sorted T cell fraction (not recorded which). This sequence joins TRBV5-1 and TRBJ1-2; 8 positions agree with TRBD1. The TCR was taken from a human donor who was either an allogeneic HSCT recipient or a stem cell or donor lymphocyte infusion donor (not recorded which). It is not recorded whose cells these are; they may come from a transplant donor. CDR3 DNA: TGCGCCAGCAGCTTAGAGGCAGGGGGCCAGTATGGCTACACCTTC. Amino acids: CASSLEAGGQYGYTF.